Sequencing of this T cell receptor (beta chain) was carried out in a study of OX40 agonist ivuxolimab in advanced cancers. Study details: Ivuxolimab, an agonist antibody against OX40 (CD134), was given to patients. Ivuxolimab doses were 0.01, 0.1, 0.3, 1.5, 3 or 10 mg/kg every 2 weeks. Patients enrolled in dose escalation were diagnosed with hepatocellular carcinoma, melanoma, renal cell or head and neck cancer. Points from the study as a whole: CD8+ T cells were the subset that, on average, had more expanded clones than CD4+.

Points on this clone: Antigen: not known.

Germline values: CDR1 SEHNR, CDR2 FQNEAQ (reference sequence). V lost 5 bases, J lost 3 bases, and 19 bases lay in between. There are 16 residues in the CDR3. Only in-frame clones appear in the TCRdb table, and some are missing; sequencing was by immunoSEQ multiplex PCR. The table lists approximately 60,000 clones, less than 90% of them singletons. This rearrangement joins TRBV7-9 to TRBJ1-1; TRBD1 is a possible D gene (6 bases). This sample comprised CD4+ or CD8+ T cells sorted from blood, obtained in a trial of the OX40 agonist ivuxolimab. This TCR derives from an adult with an advanced solid tumor such as melanoma, head and neck, liver or kidney cancer. DNA for the CDR3: TGTGCCAGCAGCCAGCCTCCGGGACAAATATACACTGAAGCTTTCTTT. Protein sequence: CASSQPPGQIYTEAFF.